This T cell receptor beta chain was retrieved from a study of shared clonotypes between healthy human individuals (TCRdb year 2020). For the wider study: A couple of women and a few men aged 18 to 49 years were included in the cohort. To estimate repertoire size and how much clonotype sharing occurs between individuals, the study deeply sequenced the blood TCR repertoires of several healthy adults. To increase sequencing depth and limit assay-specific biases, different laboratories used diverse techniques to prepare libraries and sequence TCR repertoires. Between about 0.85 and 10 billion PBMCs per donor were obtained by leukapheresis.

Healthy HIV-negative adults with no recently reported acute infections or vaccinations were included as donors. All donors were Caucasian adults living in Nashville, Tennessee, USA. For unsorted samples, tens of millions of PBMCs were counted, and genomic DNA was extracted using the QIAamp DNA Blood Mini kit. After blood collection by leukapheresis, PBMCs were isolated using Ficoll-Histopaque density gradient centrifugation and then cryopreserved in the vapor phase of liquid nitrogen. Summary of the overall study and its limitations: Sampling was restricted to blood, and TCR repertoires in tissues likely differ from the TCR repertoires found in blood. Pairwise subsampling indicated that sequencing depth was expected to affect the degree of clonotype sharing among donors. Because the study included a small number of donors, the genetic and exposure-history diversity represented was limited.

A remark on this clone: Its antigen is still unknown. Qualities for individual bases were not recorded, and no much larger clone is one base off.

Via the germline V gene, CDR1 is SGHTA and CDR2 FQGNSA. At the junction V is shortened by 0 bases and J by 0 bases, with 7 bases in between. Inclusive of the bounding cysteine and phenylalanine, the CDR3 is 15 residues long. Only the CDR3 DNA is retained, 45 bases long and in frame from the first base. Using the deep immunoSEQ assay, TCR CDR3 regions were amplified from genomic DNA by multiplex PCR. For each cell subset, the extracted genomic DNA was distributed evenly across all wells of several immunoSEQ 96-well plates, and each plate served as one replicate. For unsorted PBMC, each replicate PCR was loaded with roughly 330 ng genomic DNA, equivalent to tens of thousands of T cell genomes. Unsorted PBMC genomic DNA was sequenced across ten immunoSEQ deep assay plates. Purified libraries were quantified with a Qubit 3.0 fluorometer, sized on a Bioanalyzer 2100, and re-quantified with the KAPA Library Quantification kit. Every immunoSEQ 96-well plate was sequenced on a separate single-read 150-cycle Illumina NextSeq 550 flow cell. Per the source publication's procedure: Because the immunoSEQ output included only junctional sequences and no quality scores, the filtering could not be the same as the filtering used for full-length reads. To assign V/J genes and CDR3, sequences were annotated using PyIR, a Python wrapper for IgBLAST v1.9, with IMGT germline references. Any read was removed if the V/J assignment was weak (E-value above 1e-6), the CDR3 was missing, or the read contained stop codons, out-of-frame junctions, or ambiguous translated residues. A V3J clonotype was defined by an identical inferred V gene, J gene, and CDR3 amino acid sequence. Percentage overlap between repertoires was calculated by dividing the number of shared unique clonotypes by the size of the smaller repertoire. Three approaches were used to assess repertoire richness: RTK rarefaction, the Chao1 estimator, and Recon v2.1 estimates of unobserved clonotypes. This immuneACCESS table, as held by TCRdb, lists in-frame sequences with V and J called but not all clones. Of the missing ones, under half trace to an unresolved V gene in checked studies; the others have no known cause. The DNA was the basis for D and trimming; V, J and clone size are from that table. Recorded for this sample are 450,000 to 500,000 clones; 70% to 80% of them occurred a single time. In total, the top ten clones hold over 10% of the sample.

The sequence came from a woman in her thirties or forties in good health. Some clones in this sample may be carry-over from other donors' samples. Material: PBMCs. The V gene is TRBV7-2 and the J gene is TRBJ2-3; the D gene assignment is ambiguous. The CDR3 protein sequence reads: CASSLAGFSTDTQYF. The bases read TGTGCCAGCAGCTTAGCGGGGTTTAGCACAGATACGCAGTATTTT.